The source of this T cell receptor beta chain is a study of CD8+CD57+ T cells in acquired aplastic anemia (dated by TCRdb to between 2018 and 2020). For the study in its entirety: Extracted DNA from sorted CD4+ and CD8+ cells averaged approximately 3 ug, ranging from roughly 0.2 to 30 ug. CD8+CD57+ expansion was defined as a frequency above the mean frequency observed in healthy subjects.

TCR beta VDJ combination and CDR3 sequence profiling used genomic DNA as the template. An Illumina HiSeq 2000 was the platform used for TCR repertoire sequencing. The authors' analysis ran thus. Repertoires were assessed using TRBV/TRBJ rearrangement plots, CDR3 size and DJ length profiles, and Simpson's diversity index. The most abundant DNA sequence in the deep sequencing data was defined as the immunodominant clone. CDR3 amino acid sequences were checked for sharing across subjects and were also compared against the VDJdb database and published repertoires. TCRdb redid the processing of the public reads, applying fastp at Q25 and MiXCR, and retained in-frame beta chains. Every CDR3 protein is listed once, alongside the most common genes and DNA of its rows. The V and J calls shown here were made by TCRdb, not taken from the authors' results. This sample lists around 500,000 distinct CDR3 sequences; under 40% were detected once. The ten largest account for around 0.82% of the sample.

The CDR3 holds 15 amino acids from the cysteine to the phenylalanine. Only the CDR3 part of the read is kept: 45 bases, read in frame from the first base. Trimming leaves V shorter by 4 bases and J shorter by 3 bases, with the junction holding 12 bases beyond the gene matches. CDR1 is given as DFQATT and CDR2 as SNEGSKA, both from the germline V gene (reference sequence). This clonotype has only one observation. This receptor's antigen is unknown. No base quality information exists; no much larger clone differs at one position. A single read is weak support. Beyond this particular receptor, the publication reports: Although roughly 30 CD8+ CDR3 sequences were shared by patients and controls, these sequences appeared highly expressed in patients and within the immunodominant clones of patients. Between patients and healthy controls, no significant difference in CD8+ Simpson's diversity was found (P=0.060).

The patients picked for sequencing were ones in whom flow cytometry had shown an expansion of CD8+CD57+ cells. All patients had severe acquired aplastic anemia diagnosed by International Study of Aplastic Anemia and Agranulocytosis and Camitta criteria. At the time blood was sampled, none of the patients had received any therapy. In this study, sorted CD4+ and CD8+ T cells from the blood of healthy subjects and of severe aplastic anemia patients had their TCR repertoires deep-sequenced. In the USA, patient enrollment took place under clinicaltrials.gov protocols 00001620, 01623167, 00001397, 00071045, 00081523 and 00961064. Ficoll-Paque density gradient centrifugation was used to isolate peripheral blood mononuclear cells. CD4+ and CD8+ T cells were sorted by FACS or magnetic beads before DNA extraction.

This receptor was identified in a human donor with aplastic anemia. In this chain, TRBV20-1 is recombined with TRBJ2-7; TRBD2 aligns with 7 central bases. The sequenced sample was sorted CD4+, CD8+, or CD8+CD57+ T cells (not recorded which) from PBMCs. The nucleotide sequence reads as follows: TGCAGTGCTACCCCCTTGGAGCTAGCGGACTACGAGCAGTACTTC. This yields the protein CSATPLELADYEQYF.